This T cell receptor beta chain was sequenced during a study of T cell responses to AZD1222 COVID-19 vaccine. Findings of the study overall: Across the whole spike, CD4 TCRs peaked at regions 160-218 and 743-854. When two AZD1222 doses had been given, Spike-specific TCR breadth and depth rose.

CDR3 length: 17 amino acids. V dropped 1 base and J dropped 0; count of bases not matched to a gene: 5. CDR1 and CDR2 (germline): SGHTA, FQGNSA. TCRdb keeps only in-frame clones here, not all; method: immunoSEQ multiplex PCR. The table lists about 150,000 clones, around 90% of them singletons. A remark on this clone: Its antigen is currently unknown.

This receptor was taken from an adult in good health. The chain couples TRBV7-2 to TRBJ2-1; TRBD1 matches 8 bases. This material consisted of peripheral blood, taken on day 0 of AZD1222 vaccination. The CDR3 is CASSLGTGPNSYNEQFF. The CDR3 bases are TGTGCCAGCAGCTTAGGGACAGGGCCAAACTCCTACAATGAGCAGTTCTTC. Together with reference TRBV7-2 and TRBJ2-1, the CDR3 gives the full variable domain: GAGVSQSPSNKVTEKGKDVELRCDPISGHTALYWYRQSLGQGLEFLIYFQGNSAPDKSGLPSDRFSAERTGGSVSTLTIQRTQQEDSAVYLCASSLGTGPNSYNEQFFGPGTRLTVL.